A single sample gave rise to the 14 T cell receptor beta chains below, sequenced in a study of human T cells and chemical hapten exposure. TCRdb re-called the RACE reads with MiXCR, one entry per CDR3 protein. The sample lists fewer than 300,000 distinct CDR3 sequences, 7.5% to 8% occurring once. Indicated time point: pre-sensitization, week 0. Documented treatment: therapeutic diphenylcyclopropenone sensitization with weekly scalp DPC. The sequenced sample was whole blood, obtained in connection with sensitization to the hapten diphenylcyclopropenone (DPC). The origin of the receptors is a man younger than 30 with alopecia areata. Some clones in this sample may be carry-over from other donors' samples.

This clonotype showed up just a few times. J is TRBJ2-3 and V is TRBV10-1, with TRBD1 matching 7 bases. V lost 5 bases, J lost 5 bases, and 4 bases stayed unmatched. Germline-derived CDR1 and CDR2 are WNHNN and SYGVQD (reference sequence). The CDR3 covers 13 residues. In nucleotides, the CDR3 is TGCGCCAGCAGTTGGGACAGAGGAGATACGCAGTATTTT. This codes for CASSWDRGDTQYF.

In its sample, this clonotype was seen a few times. The chain carries TRBV10-3 and TRBJ1-1; perhaps TRBD1 as D (6 bases). With 4 bases removed from V and 4 bases from J, the gap between germline ends came to 10 bases. Per the germline V gene, CDR1 is ENHRY and CDR2 is SYGVKD. There are 13 residues in the CDR3. This CDR3 is CAISADRSTEAFF. Written as DNA, the CDR3 is TGTGCCATCAGTGCAGACAGGAGCACTGAAGCTTTCTTT.

The V and J genes are TRBV11-2 and TRBJ1-1; 8 bases match TRBD1. CDR3 size: 17 residues. The trim removed 3 bases at V and 1 base at J, leaving 10 bases unmatched. The germline V gene has CDR1 SGHAT and CDR2 FQNNGV. CDR3 DNA: TGTGCCAGCAGCTTCAAATCTCCGGGACAGGCGAACACTGAAGCTTTCTTT. Translated: CASSFKSPGQANTEAFF.

This clonotype was counted only a few times. The gene calls are TRBV9 and TRBJ2-7, with 8 bases aligning to TRBD2. J was trimmed by 5 bases and V by 0 bases; bases with no gene match: 7. Germline-derived CDR1 and CDR2 are SGDLS and YYNGEE. The CDR3 has 15 residues. In DNA, the CDR3 is TGTGCCAGCAGCGTAGAAGCGGGGGTGATCCACGAGCAGTACTTC. Translation: CASSVEAGVIHEQYF.

This clonotype was counted a few times. The genes are TRBV28 and TRBJ1-1; TRBD1 is a possible D gene (6 bases). The CDR3 sequence is 16 residues long. Germline CDR1 and CDR2: MDHEN and SYDVKM. V lost 3 bases, J lost 6 bases, and 20 bases lay in between. CDR3 protein: CASSFTGGPRGSEAFF. The CDR3 nucleotides are TGTGCCAGCAGTTTTACTGGGGGCCCTCGGGGCTCTGAAGCTTTCTTT.

The chain has TRBV6-5 and TRBJ2-5; possible D gene TRBD1, 6 bases. The CDR3 extends over 16 amino acids. Germline-derived CDR1 and CDR2 are MNHEY and SVGAGI. The V gene lost 0 bases and the J gene lost 9 bases, with 20 bases spanning the gap. CDR3 amino acids: CASSYSRQGPGKPQYF. The CDR3, as DNA: TGTGCCAGCAGTTACTCCCGGCAGGGGCCCGGCAAGCCCCAGTACTTC.

This clonotype was counted many times. The J gene is TRBJ1-6, the V gene TRBV11-2, with D maybe TRBD1 (5 bases). The CDR3 is 16 residues long. Germline assignment: CDR1 SGHAT and CDR2 FQNNGV. V lost 2 bases to trimming and J lost 6 bases, with 14 bases between them. The chain's CDR3 is CASSLRGGPLNSPLHF. Written as DNA, the CDR3 is TGTGCCAGCAGCTTAAGGGGAGGGCCTCTTAATTCACCCCTCCACTTT.

The chain links TRBV4-3 to TRBJ1-1, with TRBD1 as a possible D gene (6 bases). This CDR3 spans 15 amino acids. The germline gives CDR1 LGHNA, CDR2 YSLEER. Trimming shortened V by 4 bases and J by 4 bases, and 16 bases separated the two germline ends. The CDR3 region has the DNA TGCGCCAGCAGCCTAGGATCCTCAGGGGCCACTGAAGCTTTCTTT. Translation gives CASSLGSSGATEAFF.

The CDR3 nucleotides read TGTGCCAGCTCACCAATAAGACTGACAAATCAAGAGACCCAGTACTTC. It encodes CASSPIRLTNQETQYF. The V gene is TRBV18, the J gene TRBJ2-5; no definite D call. The CDR3 spans 16 residues. Per germline, CDR1 KGHSH and CDR2 LQKENI. Trimming removed 2 bases at V and 2 bases at J, with 15 bases between.

This rearrangement joins TRBV12-3 or TRBV12-4 to TRBJ2-1; D possibly matches TRBD1 or TRBD2 (6 bases each). CDR3 length: 16 residues. Trimming took 6 bases from V and 2 from J, leaving 17 bases between them. The DNA of the CDR3 is TGTGCCAGCAGCGAAAACCTTGGGGGGCCCTACAATGAGCAGTTCTTC. Its translation: CASSENLGGPYNEQFF.

The chain links TRBV29-1 to TRBJ2-5; a weak D match, TRBD2 (7 bases). Per the germline V gene, CDR1 is SQVTM and CDR2 is ANQGSEA. The CDR3 is 15 residues long. V was cut by 7 bases and J by 2 bases, with 20 bases left in between. As DNA, the CDR3 is TGCAGCGCCAAGGGGGGGATGGCCCTACAAGAGACCCAGTACTTC. Its protein product is CSAKGGMALQETQYF.

This clonotype was counted between two and nine times. This chain links TRBV27 with TRBJ1-1; D gene unclear. The CDR3 sequence is 15 residues long. V gave up 4 bases and J gave up 11 bases, with 23 bases separating them. The V gene's germline CDR1 is MNHEY and CDR2 SMNVEV (reference sequence). The CDR3 DNA reads TGTGCCAGCAGTTCCGACTTACTTTCCCCCGTAAAGGCTTTCTTT. Its translation: CASSSDLLSPVKAFF.

The sample holds a few counts of this clonotype. The J gene is TRBJ1-2, the V gene TRBV7-9, with 8 bases matching TRBD1. There are 13 residues in the CDR3. The germline V gene encodes CDR1 SEHNR and CDR2 FQNEAQ (reference sequence). Trimming at V came to 5 bases and at J to 2 bases, leaving 1 base not matched to a gene. CDR3 DNA sequence: TGTGCCAGCAGCAGGACAGGGAACTATGGCTACACCTTC. This translates into CASSRTGNYGYTF.

This chain joins TRBV28 and TRBJ2-7; possibly TRBD2 for D (6 bases). The CDR3 has 15 amino acids. Germline CDR1 reads MDHEN; CDR2 reads SYDVKM. The V end lost 6 bases, the J end lost 3 bases, and 18 bases lay between the germline ends. The CDR3 coding sequence is TGTGCCAGCAGCCCAGGGTCTCTGGAGGGCTACGAGCAGTACTTC. Its translation: CASSPGSLEGYEQYF.